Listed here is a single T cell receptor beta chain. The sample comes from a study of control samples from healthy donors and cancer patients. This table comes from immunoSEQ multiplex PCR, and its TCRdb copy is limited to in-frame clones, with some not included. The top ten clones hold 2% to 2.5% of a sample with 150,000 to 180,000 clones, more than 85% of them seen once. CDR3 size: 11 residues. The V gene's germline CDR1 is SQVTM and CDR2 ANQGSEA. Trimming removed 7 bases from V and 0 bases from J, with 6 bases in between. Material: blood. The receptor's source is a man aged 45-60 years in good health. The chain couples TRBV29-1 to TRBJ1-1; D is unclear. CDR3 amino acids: CSGWMNTEAFF. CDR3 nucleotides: TGCAGCGGATGGATGAACACTGAAGCTTTCTTT.